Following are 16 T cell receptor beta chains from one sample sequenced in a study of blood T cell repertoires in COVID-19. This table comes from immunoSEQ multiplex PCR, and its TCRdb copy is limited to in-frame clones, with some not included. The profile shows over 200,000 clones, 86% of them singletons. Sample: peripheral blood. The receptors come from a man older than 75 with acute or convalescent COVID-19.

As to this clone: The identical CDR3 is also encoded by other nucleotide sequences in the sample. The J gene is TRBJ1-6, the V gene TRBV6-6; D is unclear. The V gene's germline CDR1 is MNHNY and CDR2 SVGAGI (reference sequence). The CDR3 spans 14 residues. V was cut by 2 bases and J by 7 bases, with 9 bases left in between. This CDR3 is CASSYSESNSPLHF. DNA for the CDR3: TGTGCCAGCAGTTACAGCGAATCGAATTCACCCCTCCACTTT.

The CDR3 DNA sequence: TGTGCCAGCAGCTCTCCCTACCTCTACAATGAGCAGTTCTTC. Its translation is CASSSPYLYNEQFF. V and J are TRBV7-2 and TRBJ2-1, with D hard to call. The CDR3 covers 14 residues. The germline CDR1 and CDR2 sequences are SGHTA and FQGNSA. V gave up 4 bases and J gave up 3 bases, with 10 bases separating them.

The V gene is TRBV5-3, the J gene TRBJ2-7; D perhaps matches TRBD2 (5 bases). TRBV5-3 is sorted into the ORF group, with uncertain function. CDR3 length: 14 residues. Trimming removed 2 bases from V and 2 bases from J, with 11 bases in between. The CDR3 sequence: CARSFLGLTYEQYF. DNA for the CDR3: TGTGCCAGAAGCTTCCTCGGACTCACCTACGAGCAGTACTTC.

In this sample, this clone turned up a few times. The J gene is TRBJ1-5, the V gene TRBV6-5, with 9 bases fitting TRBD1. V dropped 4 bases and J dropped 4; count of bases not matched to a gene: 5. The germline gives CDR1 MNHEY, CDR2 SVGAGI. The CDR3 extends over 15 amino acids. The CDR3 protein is CASSWRTGANQPQHF. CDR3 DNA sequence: TGTGCCAGCAGTTGGAGGACAGGGGCGAATCAGCCCCAGCATTTT.

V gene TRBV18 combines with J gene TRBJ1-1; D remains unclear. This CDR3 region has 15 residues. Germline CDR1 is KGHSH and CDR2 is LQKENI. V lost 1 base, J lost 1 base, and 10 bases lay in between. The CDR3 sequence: CASSPRRGRNTEAFF. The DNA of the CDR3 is TGTGCCAGCTCACCACGAAGAGGGAGGAACACTGAAGCTTTCTTT.

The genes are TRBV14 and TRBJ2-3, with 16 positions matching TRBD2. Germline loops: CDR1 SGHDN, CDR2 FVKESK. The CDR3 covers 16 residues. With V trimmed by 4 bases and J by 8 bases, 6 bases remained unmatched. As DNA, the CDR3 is TGTGCCAGCAGCCGGGGACTAGCGGGAGGGCCAGCTACGCAGTATTTT. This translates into CASSRGLAGGPATQYF.

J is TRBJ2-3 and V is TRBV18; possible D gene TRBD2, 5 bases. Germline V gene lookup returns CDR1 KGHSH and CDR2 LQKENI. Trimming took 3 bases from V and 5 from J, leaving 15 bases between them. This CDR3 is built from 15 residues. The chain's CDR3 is CASSPALSRGDTQYF. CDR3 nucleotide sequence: TGTGCCAGCTCACCGGCGCTTAGCCGGGGAGATACGCAGTATTTT.

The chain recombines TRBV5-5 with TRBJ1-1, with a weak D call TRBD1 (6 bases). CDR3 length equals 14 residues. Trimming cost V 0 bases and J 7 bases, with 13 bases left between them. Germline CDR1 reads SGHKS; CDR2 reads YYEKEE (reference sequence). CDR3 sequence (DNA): TGTGCCAGCAGCTTGGCCCGGGCAGGGGTTGAAGCTTTCTTT. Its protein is CASSLARAGVEAFF.

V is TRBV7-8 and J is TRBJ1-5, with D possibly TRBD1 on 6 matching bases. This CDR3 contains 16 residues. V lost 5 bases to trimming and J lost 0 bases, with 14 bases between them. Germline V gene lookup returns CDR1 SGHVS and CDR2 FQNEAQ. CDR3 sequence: CASSPGVIYSNQPQHF. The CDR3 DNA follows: TGTGCCAGCAGCCCAGGGGTCATTTATAGCAATCAGCCCCAGCATTTT. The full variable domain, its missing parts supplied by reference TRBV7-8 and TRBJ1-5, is GAGVSQSPRYKVAKRGQDVALRCDPISGHVSLFWYQQALGQGPEFLTYFQNEAQLDKSGLPSDRFFAERPEGSVSTLKIQRTQQEDSAVYLCASSPGVIYSNQPQHFGDGTRLSIL.

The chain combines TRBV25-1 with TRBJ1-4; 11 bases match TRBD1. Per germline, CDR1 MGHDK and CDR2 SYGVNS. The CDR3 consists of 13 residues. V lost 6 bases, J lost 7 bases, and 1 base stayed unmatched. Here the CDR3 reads CASRGTGGEKLFF. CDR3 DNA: TGTGCCAGCAGGGGGACAGGGGGTGAAAAACTGTTTTTT.

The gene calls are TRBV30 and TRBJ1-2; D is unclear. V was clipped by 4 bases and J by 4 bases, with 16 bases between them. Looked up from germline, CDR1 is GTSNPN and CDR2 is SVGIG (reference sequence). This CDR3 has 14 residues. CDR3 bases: TGTGCCTGGAAACGTCGGGATTCGGGCTATGGCTACACCTTC. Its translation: CAWKRRDSGYGYTF.

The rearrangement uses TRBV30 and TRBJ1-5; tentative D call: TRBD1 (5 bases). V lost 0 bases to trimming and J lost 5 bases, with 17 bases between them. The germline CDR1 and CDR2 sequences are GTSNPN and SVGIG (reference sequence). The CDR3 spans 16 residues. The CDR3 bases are TGTGCCTGGAGTGTAAGGTGGTCAGGGATTCATCAGCCCCAGCATTTT. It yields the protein CAWSVRWSGIHQPQHF.

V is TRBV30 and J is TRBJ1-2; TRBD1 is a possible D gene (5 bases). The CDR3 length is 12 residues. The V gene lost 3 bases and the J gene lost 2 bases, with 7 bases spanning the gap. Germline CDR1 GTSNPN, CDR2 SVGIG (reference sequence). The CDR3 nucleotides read TGTGCCTGGAGGACAGTCAACTATGGCTACACCTTC. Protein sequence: CAWRTVNYGYTF.

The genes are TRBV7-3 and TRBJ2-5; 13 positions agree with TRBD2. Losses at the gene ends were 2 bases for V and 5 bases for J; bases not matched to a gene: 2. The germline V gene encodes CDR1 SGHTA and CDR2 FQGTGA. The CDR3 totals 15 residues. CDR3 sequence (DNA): TGTGCCAGCAGCTTAGGGACTAGCGGGATGGAGACCCAGTACTTC. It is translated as CASSLGTSGMETQYF.

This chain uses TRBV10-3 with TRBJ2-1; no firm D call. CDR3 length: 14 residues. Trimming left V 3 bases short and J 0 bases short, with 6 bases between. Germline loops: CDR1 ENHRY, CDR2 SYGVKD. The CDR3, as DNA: TGTGCCATCAGTGAATTTAGCTCCTACAATGAGCAGTTCTTC. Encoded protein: CAISEFSSYNEQFF.

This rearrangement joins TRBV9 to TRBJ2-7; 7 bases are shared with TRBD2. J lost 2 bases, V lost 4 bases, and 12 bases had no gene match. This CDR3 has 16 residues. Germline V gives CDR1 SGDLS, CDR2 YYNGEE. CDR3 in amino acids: CASSLSGAGTPYEQYF. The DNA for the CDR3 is TGTGCCAGCAGCCTCTCCGGAGCGGGGACTCCCTACGAGCAGTACTTC.